A single sample is the source of the 28 T cell receptor beta chains below, sequenced in a study of blood T cell repertoires in COVID-19. Here immunoSEQ multiplex PCR was the method, and the copy in TCRdb shows in-frame clones only, minus some. The table lists a few hundred thousand clones, more than 65% of them singletons, with about a sixth in the top ten. Sequenced input: peripheral blood. These receptors originate from a person aged 70 to 85 with COVID-19, enrolled during active disease.

The J gene is TRBJ2-7, the V gene TRBV18; 7 nucleotides agree with TRBD1. The CDR3 spans 16 residues. The germline V gene encodes CDR1 KGHSH and CDR2 LQKENI. Trimming cost V 2 bases and J 6 bases; bases outside gene matches: 13. DNA of the CDR3: TGTGCCAGCTCACCAATAATAGGACAGGAAACTTTCGAGCAGTACTTC. As protein: CASSPIIGQETFEQYF. The entire variable domain, with the rest obtained from reference TRBV18 and TRBJ2-7, is as follows: NAGVMQNPRHLVRRRGQEARLRCSPMKGHSHVYWYRQLPEEGLKFMVYLQKENIIDESGMPKERFSAEFPKEGPSILRIQQVVRGDSAAYFCASSPIIGQETFEQYFGPGTRLTVT.

The V call is TRBV28, the J call TRBJ2-5; weak D call: TRBD1 (6 bases). Germline V gene lookup returns CDR1 MDHEN and CDR2 SYDVKM. V lost 7 bases and J lost 2, with 8 bases in between. CDR3 size: 12 residues. Here the CDR3 reads CASTRGQETQYF. Written as DNA, the CDR3 is TGTGCCAGCACCAGGGGTCAAGAGACCCAGTACTTC. The complete variable domain, with remaining parts taken from reference TRBV28 and TRBJ2-5, reads DVKVTQSSRYLVKRTGEKVFLECVQDMDHENMFWYRQDPGLGLRLIYFSYDVKMKEKGDIPEGYSVSREKKERFSLILESASTNQTSMYLCASTRGQETQYFGPGTRLLVL.

This chain links TRBV3-1 (or the pseudogene TRBV3-2) with TRBJ2-6; D call uncertain. Trimming shortened V by 0 bases and J by 2 bases, and 8 bases separated the two germline ends. The CDR3 runs to 16 residues. Germline CDR1 reads LGHDT; CDR2 reads YNNKEL (reference sequence). The CDR3 sequence: CASSQDLFAGANVLTF. CDR3 nucleotide sequence: TGTGCCAGCAGCCAAGATCTTTTCGCTGGGGCCAACGTCCTGACTTTC.

The chain uses TRBV6-2 or TRBV6-3 and TRBJ2-1; D is possibly TRBD2 (5 bases). This CDR3 is built from 16 residues. Germline CDR1 is MNHEY and CDR2 is SVGEGT. Trimming took 2 bases from V and 2 from J, leaving 13 bases between them. CDR3 loop: CASSYRAQRPYNEQFF. The CDR3, as DNA: TGTGCCAGCAGTTACCGGGCCCAGCGGCCCTACAATGAGCAGTTCTTC.

This chain joins TRBV6-1 and TRBJ1-1; unclear D gene. The ends were cut back, 2 bases at V and 0 bases at J, with 7 bases in the middle. The CDR3 length is 14 residues. Germline loops: CDR1 MNHNS, CDR2 SASEGT. The CDR3 loop is CASSENYLNTEAFF. In nucleotides, the CDR3 is TGTGCCAGCAGTGAAAACTACCTGAACACTGAAGCTTTCTTT.

V is TRBV7-2 and J is TRBJ2-1, with 15 bases aligning to TRBD2. J gave up 6 bases and V 7 bases, and 4 bases lay outside the gene matches. This CDR3 has 15 amino acids. The germline gives CDR1 SGHTA, CDR2 FQGNSA. The CDR3 spells CASTGTSGGLNEQFF. The CDR3 DNA sequence: TGTGCCAGCACCGGGACTAGCGGGGGGCTCAATGAGCAGTTCTTC. The complete variable domain, with remaining parts taken from reference TRBV7-2 and TRBJ2-1, reads GAGVSQSPSNKVTEKGKDVELRCDPISGHTALYWYRQSLGQGLEFLIYFQGNSAPDKSGLPSDRFSAERTGGSVSTLTIQRTQQEDSAVYLCASTGTSGGLNEQFFGPGTRLTVL.

The chain uses TRBV25-1 and TRBJ2-5, with TRBD1 as a possible D gene (6 bases). CDR1 is MGHDK, CDR2 SYGVNS, per germline. Trimming cost V 3 bases and J 5 bases, with 16 bases left between them. This CDR3 is 15 amino acids long. The CDR3: CASSERAARGETQYF. The CDR3 DNA sequence: TGTGCCAGCAGTGAGAGGGCGGCGAGGGGGGAGACCCAGTACTTC.

The chain employs TRBV3-1 (or the pseudogene TRBV3-2) and TRBJ1-2; D is undetermined. V dropped 4 bases and J dropped 8 bases, with 14 bases sitting between them. The CDR3 totals 13 residues. Per germline, CDR1 LGHDT and CDR2 YNNKEL (reference sequence). CDR3 coding DNA: TGTGCCAGCAGCCCCCCCTTAGAGGAGGGCTACACCTTC. It encodes CASSPPLEEGYTF.

This chain links TRBV11-2 with TRBJ2-7; tentatively, D is TRBD2 (6 bases). Germline V gene lookup returns CDR1 SGHAT and CDR2 FQNNGV. The CDR3 spans 14 residues. V was shortened by 2 bases and J by 5 bases, with 13 bases between the two germline ends. The CDR3 loop is CASSLQPGVNEQYF. CDR3 nucleotides: TGTGCCAGCAGCTTACAACCGGGAGTGAACGAGCAGTACTTC.

Only a few counts were recorded for this clone. The chain is built from TRBV18 and TRBJ1-4; D unresolved. With 6 bases removed from V and 1 base from J, the gap between germline ends came to 15 bases. Germline CDR1 and CDR2: KGHSH and LQKENI. CDR3 length: 16 residues. As DNA, the CDR3 is TGTGCCAGCTCGGAGGTAGGGCCGGGAACTAATGAAAAACTGTTTTTT. It yields the protein CASSEVGPGTNEKLFF.

V usage is TRBV5-1 and J usage is TRBJ1-1; TRBD1 is a possible D gene (6 bases). Trimming pared 4 bases from V and 10 bases from J, leaving 17 bases between. The germline V gene encodes CDR1 SGHRS and CDR2 YFSETQ. This CDR3 has 13 amino acids. This chain's CDR3 is CASSLGQGMAAFF. In nucleotides, the CDR3 is TGCGCCAGCAGCCTAGGCCAGGGGATGGCAGCTTTCTTT.

The chain links TRBV2 to TRBJ2-1; 11 bases map to TRBD2. Germline-derived CDR1 and CDR2 are SNHLY and FYNNEI. This CDR3 region has 15 residues. The V gene end was trimmed by 6 bases and the J gene end by 5 bases; junction bases not matched to a gene: 6. The CDR3 is CASRTSGMRNNEQFF. The CDR3 DNA reads as TGTGCCAGCAGGACTAGCGGGATGCGGAACAATGAGCAGTTCTTC.

The CDR3 coding sequence is TGTGCCAGCGGTTGGCGGGGGGGCCAAGAGACCCAGTACTTC. It specifies CASGWRGGQETQYF. The V call is TRBV7-2, the J call TRBJ2-5; 9 bases are shared with TRBD2. The CDR3 spans 14 residues. The germline gives CDR1 SGHTA, CDR2 FQGNSA. V lost 8 bases to trimming and J lost 1 base; unmatched junction nucleotides: 5.

The chain combines TRBV4-2 with TRBJ1-4; 10 nucleotides align to TRBD1. There are 14 residues in the CDR3. The germline gives CDR1 LGHNA, CDR2 YNFKEQ. V was clipped by 8 bases and J by 5 bases; unmatched bases: 5. The CDR3 sequence: CASHLGQGNEKLFF. The DNA for the CDR3 is TGTGCCAGCCACCTGGGACAGGGGAATGAAAAACTGTTTTTT.

The chain is built from TRBV11-2 and TRBJ2-1, with 7 bases that match TRBD1. The CDR3 consists of 16 residues. The trim removed 6 bases at V and 2 bases at J, leaving 10 bases unmatched. Germline assignment: CDR1 SGHAT and CDR2 FQNNGV. As DNA, the CDR3 is TGTGCCAGCAGTCATCGACAGGGATCCCCCTACAATGAGCAGTTCTTC. This gives the protein CASSHRQGSPYNEQFF.

The chain carries TRBV7-2 and TRBJ2-3, with 9 bases lining up with TRBD2. The CDR3 spans 18 residues. The V gene's germline CDR1 is SGHTA and CDR2 FQGNSA. V shed 4 bases, J shed 4 bases, and the junction held 15 bases outside the gene matches. Written as DNA, the CDR3 is TGTGCCAGCAGCTGGACCTGGCGGGGGGGCTCCGGTCCAGATACGCAGTATTTT. Translation: CASSWTWRGGSGPDTQYF.

The chain combines TRBV6-5 with TRBJ2-4; D possibly corresponds to TRBD1 (6 bases). CDR3 length: 14 residues. The V gene's germline CDR1 is MNHEY and CDR2 SVGAGI. Trimming pared 2 bases from V and 7 bases from J, leaving 12 bases between. The CDR3 sequence is CASSYPGHPNIQYF. The DNA of the CDR3 is TGTGCCAGCAGTTACCCGGGACACCCTAACATTCAGTACTTC.

The chain carries TRBV6-5 and TRBJ2-1, with no clear D. The V gene's germline CDR1 is MNHEY and CDR2 SVGAGI. V dropped 3 bases and J dropped 6 bases, with 9 bases sitting between them. The CDR3 is 13 residues long. The CDR3 protein is CASSYNVLNEQFF. The CDR3 nucleotides are TGTGCCAGCAGTTATAATGTCCTCAATGAGCAGTTCTTC.

The J gene is TRBJ1-4, the V gene TRBV18; D may be TRBD1 (5 bases). V lost 4 bases to trimming and J lost 12 bases, with 12 bases between them. CDR1 and CDR2 (germline): KGHSH, LQKENI. There are 12 residues in the CDR3. CDR3 sequence: CASSRLQGELFF. The CDR3, as DNA: TGTGCCAGCTCACGGCTCCAGGGCGAACTGTTTTTT. Complete variable domain (other parts from reference TRBV18 and TRBJ1-4): NAGVMQNPRHLVRRRGQEARLRCSPMKGHSHVYWYRQLPEEGLKFMVYLQKENIIDESGMPKERFSAEFPKEGPSILRIQQVVRGDSAAYFCASSRLQGELFFGSGTQLSVL.

Of note for this clone: The same CDR3 is also encoded by other DNA sequences in this sample. The chain recombines TRBV5-1 with TRBJ1-5, with TRBD1 matching over 10 bases. J lost 7 bases, V lost 2 bases, and 3 bases had no gene match. This CDR3 is 14 amino acids long. Germline values: CDR1 SGHRS, CDR2 YFSETQ. CDR3 residues: CASSLGTGDQPQHF. The CDR3 nucleotides read TGCGCCAGCAGCTTAGGGACAGGGGACCAGCCCCAGCATTTT.

This clone was counted a single time. CDR3 protein: CATSRDGAGQETQYF. The CDR3 DNA reads TGTGCCACCAGCAGAGATGGGGCGGGACAAGAGACCCAGTACTTC. The chain combines TRBV15 with TRBJ2-5; TRBD2 might be the D (6 bases). Germline V gene sequence: CDR1 LNHNV, CDR2 YYDKDF (reference sequence). The CDR3 totals 15 residues. The V end lost 0 bases, the J end lost 2 bases, and 10 bases lay between the germline ends.

V usage is TRBV19 and J usage is TRBJ2-3, with 9 bases lining up with TRBD1. Germline-derived CDR1 and CDR2 are LNHDA and SQIVND (reference sequence). Trimming cost V 9 bases and J 4 bases; bases outside gene matches: 8. The CDR3 runs to 14 residues. In DNA form, the CDR3 reads TGTGCCAGCGCCTCCGGGACAGGGTCAGATACGCAGTATTTT. This encodes CASASGTGSDTQYF.

In this sample, this clone turned up a few times. The CDR3 region is CASSLAVAPYEQYF. The CDR3 DNA reads as TGTGCCAGCAGCTTAGCAGTAGCTCCGTACGAGCAGTACTTC. The chain recombines TRBV7-9 with TRBJ2-7, with D unresolved. This CDR3 comprises 14 residues. CDR1 and CDR2 from the germline V gene are SEHNR and FQNEAQ (reference sequence). Trimming removed 0 bases at V and 4 bases at J, with 10 bases between.

V and J are TRBV12-3 or TRBV12-4 and TRBJ1-2, with 12 bases lining up with TRBD1. The CDR3 loop spans 13 amino acids. V was pared by 5 bases and J by 7 bases, with 2 bases of the junction left unmatched. This CDR3 reads CASSRDRGLGYTF. CDR3 DNA sequence: TGTGCCAGCAGTCGGGACAGGGGGCTTGGCTACACCTTC.

This chain links TRBV7-2 with TRBJ1-1; TRBD1 matches at 7 bases. The CDR3 runs 17 residues. Per germline, CDR1 SGHTA and CDR2 FQGNSA. Losses at the gene ends were 4 bases for V and 0 bases for J; bases not matched to a gene: 11. In nucleotides, the CDR3 is TGTGCCAGCAGCTACGCGGTGGGACAGACCTTGAACACTGAAGCTTTCTTT. It encodes CASSYAVGQTLNTEAFF.

This clone was recorded once. CDR3 amino acids: CAISEAGTNEKLFF. CDR3 DNA: TGTGCCATCAGTGAGGCAGGGACAAATGAAAAACTGTTTTTT. The chain carries TRBV10-3 and TRBJ1-4; possible D gene TRBD1, 6 bases. Germline V gene sequence: CDR1 ENHRY, CDR2 SYGVKD. V lost 2 bases and J 5 bases, leaving 9 bases between the germline ends. This CDR3 is 14 amino acids long.

This clone was detected only once. The chain has TRBV6-5 and TRBJ1-1, with D uncertain. Trimming took off 0 bases at V and 7 bases at J, with 12 bases between the two ends. The germline gives CDR1 MNHEY, CDR2 SVGAGI. The CDR3 runs to 14 residues. The CDR3 DNA reads TGTGCCAGCAGTTACTCAACAGTAAGGAATGAAGCTTTCTTT. It codes for CASSYSTVRNEAFF.

J is TRBJ2-3 and V is TRBV24-1; 11 bases map to TRBD2. V lost 3 bases, J lost 4 bases, and 5 bases stayed unmatched. Germline assignment: CDR1 KGHDR and CDR2 SFDVKD. CDR3 length equals 16 residues. DNA of the CDR3: TGTGCCACCAGTGATGATAGCGGGAGGGCCTCAGATACGCAGTATTTT. Its protein product is CATSDDSGRASDTQYF.